This TCR beta chain was sequenced for a study of blood T cell repertoires in COVID-19. As for the study in general: The analysed material was cDNA or gDNA that came from T cells, B-cell-depleted T cells, or PBMCs.

Germline V CDR1 and CDR2: SGHNT, YENEEA. Trimming left V 1 base short and J 5 bases short, with 11 bases between. The CDR3 runs to 14 residues. Here immunoSEQ multiplex PCR was the method, and the copy in TCRdb shows in-frame clones only, minus some. Of 230,000 or so clones in the sample, roughly 80% are singletons; the top ten hold around 5.4%. Sequences were obtained from peripheral blood. This TCR derives from a human donor in a cohort sampled during active COVID-19. The chain recombines TRBV11-3 with TRBJ2-5; D may be TRBD2 (6 bases). CDR3 sequence reads: CASSLGAGLETQYF. CDR3 DNA sequence: TGTGCCAGCAGCTTAGGGGCGGGGTTGGAGACCCAGTACTTC.